Detailed here is one T cell receptor beta chain. No cognate antigen has been identified for it. No base qualities exist here, and no much larger clone lies one base off it. To demonstrate the VDJtools post-analysis software, TCR beta repertoires were profiled from the peripheral blood of over ten young patients with multiple sclerosis. The multiple sclerosis patients were children and adolescents ranging in age from roughly 6 to 16 years. Receptors were amplified or captured by PCR. The sample was run on an Illumina HiSeq 2500. To reduce PCR and sequencing biases, unique molecular identifiers were incorporated into the TCR beta cDNA libraries. About 500,000 cDNA molecules were obtained for every 1 to 10 million input T cells, so each molecule roughly corresponded to one T cell. The patient libraries were prepared and sequenced with the same protocol used for the earlier healthy control dataset. Within a given batch, samples were prepared together, multiplexed and sequenced on the same HiSeq lane. The paper's processing steps were these. Raw barcoded reads were processed with MIGEC, discarding single-read molecular identifier groups before consensus assembly and CDR3 extraction. VDJtools was used for post-analysis of the clonotype tables, with diversity normalized by down-sampling every dataset to the smallest sample size. Repertoire overlap clustering matched CDR3 amino acid but not nucleotide sequences to correct batch-related cross-sample contamination. In TCRdb, the public reads were trimmed at Q25 with fastp and aligned with MiXCR, with productive beta chains retained. Every entry covers one CDR3 protein and lists the most common genes and DNA from its rows. TCRdb's processing, not the authors' own work, is the source of the V and J calls. The sample yields approximately 630,000 distinct CDR3 sequences; roughly three fifths were counted once. Together, the top ten hold around 11% of the sample.

From the cysteine up to the phenylalanine, the CDR3 has a length of 14 residues. Only CDR3 DNA is held: 42 bases, read in frame from base 1. Looking up the germline V gene (reference sequence) yields CDR1 SGHKS and CDR2 YYEKEE. V is cut back by 4 bases and J by 8 bases, with 3 bases in the junction unmatched. This sample is part of a study of post-analysis software for immune sequencing data (dated by TCRdb to the mid-2010s). Study-wide context: The recorded disease courses included relapsing-remitting, secondary progressive and progressive-relapsing multiple sclerosis, and some patients had no subtype annotation. The patient repertoires were set against 10 to 11 previously published healthy control repertoires from donors whose ages ranged from roughly 6 to 26 years. A subset of samples was prepared in parallel using single-end sample barcoding, then pooled and co-amplified after Illumina adapter ligation.

The research as a whole found: Multiple sclerosis patients had significantly lower normalized Chao1 diversity than controls, a result that suggests substantial peripheral T-cell clonal expansion. A few TRBV segments, including TRBV5-6, TRBV5-1 and TRBV20-1, were significantly more frequent in patients than controls. The multiple sclerosis patient group was slightly younger than the control group. Direct clustering with F measure revealed strong co-clustering of samples prepared in the same batch, which led to a batch-effect correction.

The chain joins TRBV5-5 to TRBJ1-4; 12 bases in between match TRBD1. The specimen was blood. The clonotype comes from a girl aged 2 to 10 with multiple sclerosis. CDR3 region: CASSVGTGGEKLFF. In nucleotide form, the sequence is TGTGCCAGCAGCGTGGGGACAGGGGGCGAAAAACTGTTTTTT.